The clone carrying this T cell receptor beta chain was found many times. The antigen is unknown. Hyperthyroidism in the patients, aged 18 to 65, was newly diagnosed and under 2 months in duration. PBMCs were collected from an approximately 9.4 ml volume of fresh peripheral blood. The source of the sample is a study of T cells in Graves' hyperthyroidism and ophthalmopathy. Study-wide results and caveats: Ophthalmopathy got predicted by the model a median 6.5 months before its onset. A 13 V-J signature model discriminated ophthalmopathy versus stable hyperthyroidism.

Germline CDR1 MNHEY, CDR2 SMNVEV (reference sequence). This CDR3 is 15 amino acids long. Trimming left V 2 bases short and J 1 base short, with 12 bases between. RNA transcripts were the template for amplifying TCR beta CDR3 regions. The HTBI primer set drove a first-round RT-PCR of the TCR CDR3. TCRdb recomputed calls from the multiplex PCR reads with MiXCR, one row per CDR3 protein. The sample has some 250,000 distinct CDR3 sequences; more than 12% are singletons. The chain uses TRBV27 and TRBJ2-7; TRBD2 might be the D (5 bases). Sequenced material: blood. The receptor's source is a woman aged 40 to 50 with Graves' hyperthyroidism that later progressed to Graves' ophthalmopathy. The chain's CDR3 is CASSLAAGGSYEQYF. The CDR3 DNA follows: TGTGCCAGCAGTTTAGCAGCCGGAGGATCCTACGAGCAGTACTTC.